These 21 T cell receptor beta chains originate from one sample sequenced in a study of cytomegalovirus exposure and HLA in healthy donors. The PCR made use of 60 Vbeta and 13 Jbeta primers. TCRdb's table, derived via immunoSEQ multiplex PCR, lists solely in-frame clones and lacks some. Of about 210,000 clones listed, around 80% are singletons. What was sequenced was PBMCs. These receptors all stem from a man aged 40-49 years in good health and CMV-seropositive.

The chain is built from TRBV18 and TRBJ1-2, with D possibly being TRBD1 (6 bases). Germline loops: CDR1 KGHSH, CDR2 LQKENI. The CDR3 totals 17 residues. V was clipped by 3 bases and J by 7 bases, with 24 bases between them. DNA for the CDR3: TGTGCCAGCTCACCTCCAAGCGGGACACCCGAACGGGCTGGCTACACCTTC. Residues: CASSPPSGTPERAGYTF.

This clone was counted a few times. V and J are TRBV12-5 and TRBJ2-3; 7 bases line up with TRBD1. CDR3 length: 15 residues. Germline loops: CDR1 LGHNT, CDR2 FRNRAP. V was clipped by 3 bases and J by 7 bases; unmatched bases: 10. The CDR3 protein is CASGFGTAVTYTQYF. Here the CDR3 DNA reads TGTGCTAGTGGTTTCGGGACAGCTGTAACATATACGCAGTATTTT.

This clone has a single count. This rearrangement joins TRBV5-1 to TRBJ2-3; a possible D gene is TRBD1 (6 bases). Germline loops: CDR1 SGHRS, CDR2 YFSETQ. Trimming left V 4 bases short and J 2 bases short, with 11 bases between. The CDR3 length is 14 residues. The CDR3 spells CASSQGQNTDTQYF. The CDR3 region has the DNA TGCGCCAGCAGCCAGGGACAAAACACAGATACGCAGTATTTT.

The gene calls are TRBV6-1 and TRBJ1-2, with a weak D call TRBD1 (5 bases). In germline, CDR1 is MNHNS, CDR2 SASEGT. CDR3 size: 13 residues. The V and J ends lost 9 bases and 0 bases respectively, with 11 bases between them. CDR3 in amino acids: CASGGSSNYGYTF. The CDR3 nucleotides read TGTGCCAGTGGGGGGTCCTCTAACTATGGCTACACCTTC.

The genes are TRBV7-2 and TRBJ2-5; tentatively, D is TRBD1 (6 bases). The germline V and J ends were trimmed by 3 bases and 4 bases, with 12 bases remaining between them. CDR1 is SGHTA and CDR2 is FQGNSA in the germline V gene. The CDR3 extends over 14 amino acids. The CDR3 sequence: CASSFRRGRETQYF. The CDR3 coding sequence is TGTGCCAGCAGCTTTCGTAGGGGGAGAGAGACCCAGTACTTC. Full variable domain (missing parts from reference TRBV7-2 and TRBJ2-5): GAGVSQSPSNKVTEKGKDVELRCDPISGHTALYWYRQSLGQGLEFLIYFQGNSAPDKSGLPSDRFSAERTGGSVSTLTIQRTQQEDSAVYLCASSFRRGRETQYFGPGTRLLVL.

The chain carries TRBV20-1 and TRBJ1-5; TRBD1 might be the D (5 bases). Germline CDR1 DFQATT, CDR2 SNEGSKA (reference sequence). Deletions cut 6 bases from V and 5 bases from J, with 5 bases between. This CDR3 is built from 10 residues. DNA of the CDR3: TGCAGTGCAGGGGATCAGCCCCAGCATTTT. Its translation is CSAGDQPQHF.

This clone was observed a single time. As DNA, the CDR3 is TGTGCCAGCAGTTTGAGACAGGGACAAGGCTACACCTTC. Translating gives CASSLRQGQGYTF. The chain joins TRBV6-6 to TRBJ1-2; 7 bases are a match to TRBD1. Germline V gene lookup returns CDR1 MNHNY and CDR2 SVGAGI (reference sequence). With 4 bases clipped from V and 8 bases from J, the junction kept 7 bases outside the gene matches. The CDR3 runs to 13 residues.

The rearrangement joins TRBV6-5 to TRBJ1-5; D is perhaps TRBD1 (5 bases). Germline V gene sequence: CDR1 MNHEY, CDR2 SVGAGI. The germline V and J ends were trimmed by 8 bases and 0 bases, with 8 bases remaining between them. The CDR3 is made up of 13 amino acids. The CDR3 DNA is TGTGCCAGCCCGACAGATAGCAATCAGCCCCAGCATTTT. Its protein is CASPTDSNQPQHF.

This chain uses TRBV25-1 with TRBJ2-3; D may be TRBD2 (6 bases). From germline, CDR1 is MGHDK and CDR2 SYGVNS. CDR3 length: 15 amino acids. Trimming stripped 3 bases from V and 10 bases from J, with 20 bases between. CDR3 bases: TGTGCCAGCAGTGACGCCGCCCGCGGTAGCGGATCGCAGTATTTT. As protein: CASSDAARGSGSQYF.

The chain uses TRBV28 and TRBJ2-7, with 12 bases identical to TRBD2. After removal of 2 bases from V and 4 bases from J, the junction contained 18 bases not matched to a gene. CDR1 and CDR2 from the germline V gene are MDHEN and SYDVKM. CDR3 length equals 20 residues. CDR3 DNA sequence: TGTGCCAGCAGTTTAAGGAGTTCGGGGCTAGCGGGAGGGTATTTTTACGAGCAGTACTTC. This translates into CASSLRSSGLAGGYFYEQYF.

There are a few counts of this clone. V and J are TRBV11-3 and TRBJ2-1; a possible D gene is TRBD2 (5 bases). With 0 bases removed from V and 2 bases from J, the gap between germline ends came to 11 bases. Germline V gene lookup returns CDR1 SGHNT and CDR2 YENEEA. The CDR3 is 16 amino acids. The CDR3 sequence is CASSLDPAEAYNEQFF. Here the CDR3 DNA reads TGTGCCAGCAGCTTAGATCCAGCGGAGGCCTACAATGAGCAGTTCTTC. The variable domain in full, with the rest retrieved from reference TRBV11-3 and TRBJ2-1, is EAGVVQSPRYKIIEKKQPVAFWCNPISGHNTLYWYLQNLGQGPELLIRYENEEAVDDSQLPKDRFSAERLKGVDSTLKIQPAELGDSAVYLCASSLDPAEAYNEQFFGPGTRLTVL.

This clone was seen a single time. The chain links TRBV19 to TRBJ1-5; D gene uncertain. CDR1 is LNHDA, CDR2 SQIVND, per germline (reference sequence). The V gene lost 5 bases and the J gene lost 7 bases, with 15 bases spanning the gap. The CDR3 extends over 14 amino acids. This CDR3 is CASSPGFTEQPQHF. The CDR3 DNA sequence: TGTGCCAGTAGTCCAGGCTTTACAGAACAGCCCCAGCATTTT.

This clone was detected only once. This chain connects TRBV27 to TRBJ2-3, with 11 bases lining up with TRBD2. The length of the CDR3 is 16 residues. The ends lost 5 bases at V and 8 bases at J; junction bases unmatched: 12. The germline V gene has CDR1 MNHEY and CDR2 SMNVEV (reference sequence). The chain's CDR3 is CASSSRLAGGRGTQYF. CDR3 coding DNA: TGTGCCAGCAGTAGTCGGCTAGCGGGAGGAAGGGGTACGCAGTATTTT.

The chain recombines TRBV2 with TRBJ1-1; D gene unclear. CDR3 length: 12 residues. Trimming stripped 4 bases from V and 1 base from J, with 4 bases between. From germline, CDR1 is SNHLY and CDR2 FYNNEI. The CDR3 protein is CASSVQNTEAFF. Written as DNA, the CDR3 is TGTGCCAGCAGTGTTCAGAACACTGAAGCTTTCTTT.

The rearrangement links TRBV27 to TRBJ2-5; 7 bases line up with TRBD1. Germline-derived CDR1 and CDR2 are MNHEY and SMNVEV (reference sequence). The CDR3 totals 16 residues. V gave up 5 bases and J gave up 5 bases; unmatched junction bases: 14. CDR3 nucleotides: TGTGCCAGCAGTCCCGGCTGGGCTAGGGGGCATGAGACCCAGTACTTC. This encodes CASSPGWARGHETQYF.

The table lists this clone with a count of one. This rearrangement joins TRBV28 to TRBJ1-2; TRBD1 aligns across 10 bases. The CDR3 has 17 residues. Germline CDR1 MDHEN, CDR2 SYDVKM. The junction had 6 bases not matched to a gene; V was cut back by 2 bases and J by 0 bases. The chain's CDR3 is CASSLETGGRANYGYTF. The CDR3 DNA follows: TGTGCCAGCAGTTTAGAGACAGGGGGCAGAGCTAACTATGGCTACACCTTC.

This clone was seen just once. The V and J genes are TRBV11-2 and TRBJ2-1, with D perhaps matching TRBD2 (6 bases). Per germline, CDR1 SGHAT and CDR2 FQNNGV. V lost 2 bases and J lost 5, with 10 bases in between. CDR3 length: 14 amino acids. CDR3 sequence (DNA): TGTGCCAGCAGCTTAATCTGGGGGGACAATGAGCAGTTCTTC. This translates into CASSLIWGDNEQFF. Looking up the rest from reference TRBV11-2 and TRBJ2-1 gives the full variable domain: EAGVAQSPRYKIIEKRQSVAFWCNPISGHATLYWYQQILGQGPKLLIQFQNNGVVDDSQLPKDRFSAERLKGVDSTLKIQPAKLEDSAVYLCASSLIWGDNEQFFGPGTRLTVL.

The chain links TRBV14 to TRBJ1-2, with TRBD1 identical over 9 bases. The CDR3 length is 15 residues. Looked up from germline, CDR1 is SGHDN and CDR2 is FVKESK. Unmatched junction bases numbered 9, after V lost 2 bases and J lost 8 bases. In nucleotides, the CDR3 is TGTGCCAGCAGCCAACTAGCCGGGACAGGGTACGGCTACACCTTC. This gives the protein CASSQLAGTGYGYTF.

In its sample, this clone was seen a few times. The gene calls are TRBV7-2 and TRBJ2-5; 9 bases are a match to TRBD1. CDR1 and CDR2 (germline): SGHTA, FQGNSA. The CDR3 has 15 residues. The trim removed 5 bases at V and 5 bases at J, leaving 9 bases unmatched. The CDR3 coding sequence is TGTGCCAGCAGCCCACAAGCCACAGGGGGCGAGACCCAGTACTTC. Its translation is CASSPQATGGETQYF. The full variable domain, with the rest looked up from reference TRBV7-2 and TRBJ2-5, is GAGVSQSPSNKVTEKGKDVELRCDPISGHTALYWYRQSLGQGLEFLIYFQGNSAPDKSGLPSDRFSAERTGGSVSTLTIQRTQQEDSAVYLCASSPQATGGETQYFGPGTRLLVL.

This clone was counted once. The gene calls are TRBV4-3 and TRBJ1-4; D gene ambiguous. There are 15 residues in the CDR3. The V gene lost 0 bases and the J gene lost 2 bases, with 7 bases spanning the gap. Germline assignment: CDR1 LGHNA and CDR2 YSLEER. CDR3 protein: CASSQDTGTNEKLFF. CDR3 coding DNA: TGCGCCAGCAGCCAAGATACGGGGACTAATGAAAAACTGTTTTTT.

The rearrangement uses TRBV7-7 and TRBJ2-7; TRBD2 aligns across 13 bases. The V and J ends lost 5 bases and 7 bases, in that order; junction bases with no gene match: 5. The CDR3 is made up of 14 amino acids. CDR1 and CDR2 from the germline V gene are SSHAT and FNYEAQ (reference sequence). As DNA, the CDR3 is TGTGCCAGCAGCATGGGGACTAGCGGGACTGAGCAGTACTTC. Translated, it gives CASSMGTSGTEQYF. Complete variable domain (other parts from reference TRBV7-7 and TRBJ2-7): GAGVSQSPRYKVTKRGQDVTLRCDPISSHATLYWYQQALGQGPEFLTYFNYEAQPDKSGLPSDRFSAERPEGSISTLTIQRTEQRDSAMYRCASSMGTSGTEQYFGPGTRLTVT.